The clone carrying this T cell receptor (beta chain) was found once. This entry comes from a study of blood T cell repertoires in COVID-19. Looking at the study overall: Sample material is recorded as cDNA or gDNA derived from T cells, B-cell-depleted T cells, or PBMCs.

Measured with immunoSEQ multiplex PCR; TCRdb has only the in-frame clones, and not every one. Of around 290,000 clones listed, 88% are singletons. Enrollees, about 18 to 100 years old, lived in 24 US areas. Cohorts were determined from participant-reported clinical history. The V and J ends lost 2 bases and 5 bases respectively, with 10 bases between them. The CDR3 sequence is 12 residues long. Germline-derived CDR1 and CDR2 are GTSNPN and SVGIG (reference sequence). The chain recombines TRBV30 with TRBJ2-7, with a weak D call TRBD2 (6 bases). This sequence was found in an older woman in a cohort exposed to, infected with or recovered from COVID-19 (not recorded which). The material sequenced was PBMCs or T cells enriched from blood (not recorded which). The CDR3, as DNA: TGTGCCTGGAGTTCATCGGGGGACGAGCAGTACTTC. Protein: CAWSSSGDEQYF.